This T cell receptor (beta chain) is from a study of beta chain features in type 1 diabetes (dated by TCRdb to 2016 to 2018). About the full investigation: Patients and healthy donors did not differ in mean age, gender distribution, total cell number or subset yield. A total of roughly 100 million sorted cells were examined across all samples, and RNA yield correlated strongly with the number of cells per subset. The study compared TCRB repertoires of sorted circulating CD4+ T cell subsets between recently diagnosed type 1 diabetes patients and matched healthy donors. Regulatory and stem cell-like memory subsets were obtained from only 8 patients and roughly eight healthy donors, while naive and central memory subsets were obtained from all 30 or so donors.

Results and caveats for the whole study, not just this receptor: In all four CD4+ subsets, TCRB CDR3 length was moderately but significantly shorter in type 1 diabetes patients. Naive, central memory and regulatory TCRB repertoires appeared more similar among patients than among healthy donors. Shorter templates might have been favored by PCR, but patient and control samples were amplified and corrected together, so both groups would have been affected equally by any skew. At VDJ recombination sites, patients with type 1 diabetes made fewer insertions and deleted more nucleotides, a pattern implying thymic rearrangement abnormalities. Because cDNA was sequenced instead of genomic DNA, highly expressing activated cells could be over-represented, though the groups showed no difference in activation or CD3 levels. Only small numbers of individuals were included in the HLA sub-analyses, which left unresolved whether HLA type had any influence on TCRB rearrangement.

A single peripheral blood draw of approximately 120 mL on average was collected from each donor into heparinised tubes. Naive, central memory, regulatory and stem cell-like memory CD4+ T cells were sorted on a BD FACSAria II using a panel including CD45RO, CCR7, CD25, CD127, CD95 and CD27. A purity above 98% was achieved for all sorted populations. PBMCs were separated immediately by Lymphoprep density gradient centrifugation and were stained directly, without being cultured. Samples were stained and sorted in pairs, with one healthy donor and one patient per experiment, so that batch effects were minimized. This clone was seen more than once but under ten times. Its antigen is not yet known. The record has no base qualities; no much larger clone is one base away. V and J lose 6 bases and 8 bases, and a span of 13 bases separates them. According to the germline V gene, CDR1 reads SNHLY and CDR2 reads FYNNEI. The CDR3 measures 12 amino acids from cysteine to phenylalanine. Only the CDR3 DNA stays, 36 bases, in frame from base 1.

The High Capacity cDNA Reverse Transcription Kit was used to reverse transcribe all of the isolated RNA, meaning that expressed TCRB transcripts were what got sequenced. Deep immunoSEQ sequencing was applied to naive, central memory and regulatory T cell samples, giving an average of roughly 3.5 million total reads per sample. Sorted cells were lysed in RLT buffer, and RNA was extracted using DNase-treated RNeasy Micro or Mini kits according to cell number. To prevent cross-contamination, every cell subset was processed on its own, while patient and healthy donor samples were processed together. The immunoSEQ multiplex PCR was used to amplify TCRB sequences from cDNA, generating 87-bp fragments that spanned the CDR3 region. The amplicons were sequenced using the Illumina HiSeq platform. Regarding the original processing steps: Synthetic template baselines were used to correct PCR bias computationally, reads within Hamming distance 2 were collapsed, and singletons that could not be merged were discarded. Reads were aligned against IMGT so that V, D and J genes, CDR3 length and insertions or deletions at six rearrangement sites could be assigned. Within each subset, clonotype counts were normalized to sorted cell number, and only after that were true diversity and Gini coefficients computed with the tcR R package. Repertoire sharing was quantified using the overlap coefficient calculated on TCRB nucleotide sequences. TCRdb took this table from immuneACCESS and kept in-frame rearrangements with V and J called. Such tables lack part of the clones; where checked against another copy, unresolved V genes explain under half of the gap, and the rest is unexplained. V and J calls and clone size are copied from that table; D and trimming were computed from the DNA. The table for this sample lists roughly 140,000 clones; around 10% of them were counted only once. The top ten clonotypes cover under 0.55% of the sample.

Input material: central memory CD4+ T cells from blood. The chain employs TRBV2 and TRBJ1-2, with an unclear D gene assignment. This clonotype originated in a man aged 25 to 45 with type 1 diabetes. The DNA sequence is TGTGCCAGCAGGTGGAGCTCGGGGGGCTACACCTTC. Translated, it gives CASRWSSGGYTF. The full variable domain, with segments outside the CDR3 supplied by the reference TRBV2 and TRBJ1-2 proteins, appears as EPEVTQTPSHQVTQMGQEVILRCVPISNHLYFYWYRQILGQKVEFLVSFYNNEISEKSEIFDDQFSVERPDGSNFTLKIRSTKLEDSAMYFCASRWSSGGYTFGSGTRLTVV.